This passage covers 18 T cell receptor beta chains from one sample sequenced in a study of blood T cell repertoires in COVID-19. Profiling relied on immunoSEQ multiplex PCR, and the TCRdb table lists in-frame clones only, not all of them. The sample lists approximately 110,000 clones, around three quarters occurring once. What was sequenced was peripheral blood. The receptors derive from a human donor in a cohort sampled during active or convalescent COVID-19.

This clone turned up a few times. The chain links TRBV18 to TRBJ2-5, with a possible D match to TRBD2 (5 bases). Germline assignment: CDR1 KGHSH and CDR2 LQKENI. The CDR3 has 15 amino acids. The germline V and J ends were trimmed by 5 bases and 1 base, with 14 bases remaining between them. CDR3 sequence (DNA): TGTGCCAGCTCAGAGGGAAGCGCTCCCCAAGAGACCCAGTACTTC. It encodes CASSEGSAPQETQYF.

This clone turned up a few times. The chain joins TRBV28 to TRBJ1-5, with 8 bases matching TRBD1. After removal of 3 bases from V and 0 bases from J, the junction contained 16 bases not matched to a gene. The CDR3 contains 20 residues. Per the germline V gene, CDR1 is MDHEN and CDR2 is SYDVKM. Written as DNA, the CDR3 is TGTGCCAGCAGTTTCCGTTTCGGGCAGGGGGCTTTACATAGCAATCAGCCCCAGCATTTT. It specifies CASSFRFGQGALHSNQPQHF. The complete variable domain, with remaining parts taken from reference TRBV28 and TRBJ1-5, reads DVKVTQSSRYLVKRTGEKVFLECVQDMDHENMFWYRQDPGLGLRLIYFSYDVKMKEKGDIPEGYSVSREKKERFSLILESASTNQTSMYLCASSFRFGQGALHSNQPQHFGDGTRLSIL.

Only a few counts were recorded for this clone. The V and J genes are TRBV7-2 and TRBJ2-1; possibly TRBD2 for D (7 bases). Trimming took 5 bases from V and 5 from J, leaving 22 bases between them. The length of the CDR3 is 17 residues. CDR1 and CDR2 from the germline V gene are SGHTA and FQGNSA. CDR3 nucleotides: TGTGCCAGCAGCCGGTTAGGGGGGGAGGGCCTCCACAATGAGCAGTTCTTC. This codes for CASSRLGGEGLHNEQFF. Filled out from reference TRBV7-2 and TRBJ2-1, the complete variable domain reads GAGVSQSPSNKVTEKGKDVELRCDPISGHTALYWYRQSLGQGLEFLIYFQGNSAPDKSGLPSDRFSAERTGGSVSTLTIQRTQQEDSAVYLCASSRLGGEGLHNEQFFGPGTRLTVL.

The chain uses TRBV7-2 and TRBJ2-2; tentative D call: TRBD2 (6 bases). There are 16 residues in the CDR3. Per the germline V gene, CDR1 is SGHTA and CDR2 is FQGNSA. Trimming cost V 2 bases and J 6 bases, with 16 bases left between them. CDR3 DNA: TGTGCCAGCAGCTTAAAGGTCGGCGGGACCGCCGGGGAGCTGTTTTTT. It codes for CASSLKVGGTAGELFF.

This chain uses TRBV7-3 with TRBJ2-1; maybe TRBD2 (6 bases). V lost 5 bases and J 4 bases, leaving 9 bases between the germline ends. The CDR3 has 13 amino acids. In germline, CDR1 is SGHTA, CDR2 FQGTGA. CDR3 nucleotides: TGTGCCAGCAGCATCGCGGGGTACAATGAGCAGTTCTTC. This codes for CASSIAGYNEQFF.

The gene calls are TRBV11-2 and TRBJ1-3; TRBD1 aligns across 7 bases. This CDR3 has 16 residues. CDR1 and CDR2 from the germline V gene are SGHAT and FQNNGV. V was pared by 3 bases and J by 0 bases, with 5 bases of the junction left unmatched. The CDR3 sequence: CASSLAPGGSGNTIYF. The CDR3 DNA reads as TGTGCCAGCAGCTTGGCCCCAGGGGGCTCTGGAAACACCATATATTTT.

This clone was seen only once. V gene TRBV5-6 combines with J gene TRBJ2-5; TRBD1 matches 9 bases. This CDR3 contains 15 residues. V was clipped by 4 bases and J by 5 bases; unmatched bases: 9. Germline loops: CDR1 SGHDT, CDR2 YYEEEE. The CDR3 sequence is CASSPTGGARETQYF. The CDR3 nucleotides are TGTGCCAGCAGCCCTACAGGGGGCGCGAGGGAGACCCAGTACTTC. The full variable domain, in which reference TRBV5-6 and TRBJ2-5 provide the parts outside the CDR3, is DAGVTQSPTHLIKTRGQQVTLRCSPKSGHDTVSWYQQALGQGPQFIFQYYEEEERQRGNFPDRFSGHQFPNYSSELNVNALLLGDSALYLCASSPTGGARETQYFGPGTRLLVL.

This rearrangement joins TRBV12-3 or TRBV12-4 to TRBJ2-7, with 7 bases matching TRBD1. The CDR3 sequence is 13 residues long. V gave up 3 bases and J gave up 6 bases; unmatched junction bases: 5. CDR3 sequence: CASSLAGGGEQYF. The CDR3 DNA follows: TGTGCCAGCAGTTTGGCAGGGGGTGGCGAGCAGTACTTC.

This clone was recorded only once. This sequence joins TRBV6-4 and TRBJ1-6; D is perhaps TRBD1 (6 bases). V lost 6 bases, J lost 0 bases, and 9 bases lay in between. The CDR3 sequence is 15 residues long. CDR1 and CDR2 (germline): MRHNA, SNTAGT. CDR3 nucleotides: TGTGCCAGCAGACAGGGTGGCTCCTATAATTCACCCCTCCACTTT. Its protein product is CASRQGGSYNSPLHF.

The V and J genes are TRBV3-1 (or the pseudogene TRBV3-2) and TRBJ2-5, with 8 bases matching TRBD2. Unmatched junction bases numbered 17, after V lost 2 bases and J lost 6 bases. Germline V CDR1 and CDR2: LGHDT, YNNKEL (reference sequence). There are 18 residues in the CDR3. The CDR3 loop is CASSQPGLYGGAGKTQYF. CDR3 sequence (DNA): TGTGCCAGCAGCCAACCGGGACTCTACGGGGGGGCCGGGAAGACCCAGTACTTC.

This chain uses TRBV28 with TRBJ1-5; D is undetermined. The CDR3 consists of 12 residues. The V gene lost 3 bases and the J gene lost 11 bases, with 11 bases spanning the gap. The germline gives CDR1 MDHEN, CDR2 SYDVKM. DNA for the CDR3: TGTGCCAGCAGTTTGAGCGGTGTTGCCCAGCATTTT. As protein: CASSLSGVAQHF.

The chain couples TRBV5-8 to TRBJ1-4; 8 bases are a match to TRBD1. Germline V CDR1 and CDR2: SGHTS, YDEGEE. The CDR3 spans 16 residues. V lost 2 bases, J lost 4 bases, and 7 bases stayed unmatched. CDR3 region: CASSLNRGNFNEKLFF. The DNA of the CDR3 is TGTGCCAGCAGCTTAAACAGGGGGAACTTTAATGAAAAACTGTTTTTT.

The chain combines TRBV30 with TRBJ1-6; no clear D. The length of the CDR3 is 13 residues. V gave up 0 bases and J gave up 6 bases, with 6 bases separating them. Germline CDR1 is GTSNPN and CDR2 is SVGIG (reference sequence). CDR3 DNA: TGTGCCTGGAGTGTTATAGCTAATTCACCCCTCCACTTT. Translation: CAWSVIANSPLHF.

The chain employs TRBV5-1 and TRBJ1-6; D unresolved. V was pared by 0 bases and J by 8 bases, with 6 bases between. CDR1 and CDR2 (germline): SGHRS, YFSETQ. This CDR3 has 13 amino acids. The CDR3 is CASSLDPDSPLHF. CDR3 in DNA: TGCGCCAGCAGCTTGGATCCGGATTCACCCCTCCACTTT.

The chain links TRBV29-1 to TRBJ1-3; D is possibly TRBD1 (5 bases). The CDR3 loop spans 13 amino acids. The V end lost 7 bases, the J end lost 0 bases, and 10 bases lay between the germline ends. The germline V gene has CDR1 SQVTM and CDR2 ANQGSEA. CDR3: CSAIQDSGNTIYF. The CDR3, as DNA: TGCAGCGCCATACAGGACTCTGGAAACACCATATATTTT.

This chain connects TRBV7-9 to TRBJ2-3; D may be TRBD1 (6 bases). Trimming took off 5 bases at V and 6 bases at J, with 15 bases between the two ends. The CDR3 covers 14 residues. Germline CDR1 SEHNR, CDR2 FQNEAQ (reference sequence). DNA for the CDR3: TGTGCCAGCAGCCAAGAACAGGGCTTGGATACGCAGTATTTT. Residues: CASSQEQGLDTQYF. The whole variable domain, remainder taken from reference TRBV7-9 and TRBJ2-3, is DTGVSQNPRHKITKRGQNVTFRCDPISEHNRLYWYRQTLGQGPEFLTYFQNEAQLEKSRLLSDRFSAERPKGSFSTLEIQRTEQGDSAMYLCASSQEQGLDTQYFGPGTRLTVL.

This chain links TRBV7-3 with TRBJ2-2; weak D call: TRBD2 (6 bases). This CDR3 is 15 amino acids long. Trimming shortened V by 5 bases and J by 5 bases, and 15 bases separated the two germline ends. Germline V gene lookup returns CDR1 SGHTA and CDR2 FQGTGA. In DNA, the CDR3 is TGTGCCAGCAGCCCCGGACTACAAGTTACCGGGGAGCTGTTTTTT. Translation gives CASSPGLQVTGELFF.

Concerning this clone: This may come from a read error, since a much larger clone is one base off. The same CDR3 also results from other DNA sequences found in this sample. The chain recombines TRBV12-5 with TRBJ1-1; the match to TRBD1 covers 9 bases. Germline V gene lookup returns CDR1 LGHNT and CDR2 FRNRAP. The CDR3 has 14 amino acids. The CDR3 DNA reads TGTGCCAGTGGTTTGGGACAGGGTAGTACTGAAGCTTTCTTT. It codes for CASGLGQGSTEAFF.